The rows below give T cell receptor beta chains drawn from one sample of a study of glioma-infiltrating T cells after dendritic cell vaccination. The table came from immunoSEQ multiplex PCR; TCRdb's copy has only in-frame clones and leaves some out. The table has about 92,000 clones, just over 85% seen once. The sequencing used blood, collected before dendritic cell vaccination. The receptors here all came from a human donor with glioblastoma. Each CDR3 is given with its conserved first and last residue. The D gene is left open where the match is weak. The size of a clone is reported for some rows only, either as once, few or many, or as a class for expanded clones.

j_gene: TRBJ1-5
abundance: NA
d_gene: NA
v_gene: TRBV2
CDR3nt: TGTGCCAGCAGGCTAACTCTGGGAGTGCGGCAGCCCCAGCATTTT
CDR3aa: CASRLTLGVRQPQHF

j_gene: TRBJ2-7
abundance: NA
d_gene: TRBD2
v_gene: TRBV5-1
CDR3nt: TGCGCCAGCAGCTTGGCCGAGCGGGAGCTCGACGAGCAGTACTTC
CDR3aa: CASSLAERELDEQYF

j_gene: TRBJ1-3
abundance: NA
d_gene: NA
v_gene: TRBV7-9
CDR3nt: TGTGCCAGCAGCTTAGAATTGGGAGGCTCTGGAAACACCATATATTTT
CDR3aa: CASSLELGGSGNTIYF

j_gene: TRBJ2-7
abundance: NA
d_gene: NA
v_gene: TRBV11-1
CDR3nt: TGTGCCAGCAGCCCTGACAGATACGAGCAGTACTTC
CDR3aa: CASSPDRYEQYF

j_gene: TRBJ2-3
abundance: NA
d_gene: TRBD1
v_gene: TRBV29-1
CDR3nt: TGCAGCGTTGAAGATCCACGGGGCAGGGGGCGAAATACGCAGTATTTT
CDR3aa: CSVEDPRGRGRNTQYF

j_gene: TRBJ2-4
abundance: NA
d_gene: NA
v_gene: TRBV25-1
CDR3nt: TGTGCCAGCAGTGATCAGAAATTTCAGTACTTC
CDR3aa: CASSDQKFQYF

j_gene: TRBJ1-1
abundance: few
d_gene: TRBD1
v_gene: TRBV28
CDR3nt: TGTGCCAGCACCCGGGACAGGGTCACTGAAGCTTTCTTT
CDR3aa: CASTRDRVTEAFF

j_gene: TRBJ2-7
abundance: few
d_gene: TRBD1
v_gene: TRBV30
CDR3nt: TGTGCCTGGACGGGGACAGGGGCACCCTACGAGCAGTACTTC
CDR3aa: CAWTGTGAPYEQYF

j_gene: TRBJ2-6
abundance: NA
d_gene: NA
v_gene: TRBV27
CDR3nt: TGTGCCAGCAGTTTATTAGGGTCCGGACTCTCTGGGGCCAACGTCCTGACTTTC
CDR3aa: CASSLLGSGLSGANVLTF

j_gene: TRBJ1-5
abundance: NA
d_gene: TRBD1
v_gene: TRBV15
CDR3nt: TGTGCCACCAGCGGGGGGACAGCGAATTATCAGCCCCAGCATTTT
CDR3aa: CATSGGTANYQPQHF

j_gene: TRBJ1-3
abundance: NA
d_gene: NA
v_gene: TRBV5-6
CDR3nt: TGTGCCAGCAGCCTCGGGAACTCTGGAAACACCATATATTTT
CDR3aa: CASSLGNSGNTIYF

j_gene: TRBJ1-1
abundance: NA
d_gene: TRBD1
v_gene: TRBV5-1
CDR3nt: TGCGCCAGCAGGGGGCGGGCCGCATGGACAGGGTGGGGCACTGAAGCTTTCTTT
CDR3aa: CASRGRAAWTGWGTEAFF

j_gene: TRBJ1-2
abundance: NA
d_gene: NA
v_gene: TRBV29-1
CDR3nt: TGCAGCGTTGGAGGGACTAAGGATCCTGGCTACACCTTC
CDR3aa: CSVGGTKDPGYTF

j_gene: TRBJ2-7
abundance: once
d_gene: NA
v_gene: TRBV7-2
CDR3nt: TGTGCCAGCAGCTCCCCACTCGAGCTAGCGCCCTTGTCCGAGCAGTACTTC
CDR3aa: CASSSPLELAPLSEQYF

j_gene: TRBJ1-1
abundance: NA
d_gene: TRBD1
v_gene: TRBV28
CDR3nt: TGTGCCAGCATTACCCGGACAGGGTACCCCACTGAAGCTTTCTTT
CDR3aa: CASITRTGYPTEAFF

j_gene: TRBJ1-5
abundance: NA
d_gene: NA
v_gene: TRBV28
CDR3nt: TGTGCCAGCAGTACCCCGGGGGGGCGGCAGCCCCAGCATTTT
CDR3aa: CASSTPGGRQPQHF

j_gene: TRBJ2-7
abundance: NA
d_gene: NA
v_gene: TRBV28
CDR3nt: TGTGCCAGCAGTCCTCCCTCCTACGAGCAGTACTTC
CDR3aa: CASSPPSYEQYF

j_gene: TRBJ1-1
abundance: NA
d_gene: NA
v_gene: TRBV6-6
CDR3nt: TGTGCCAGCATACCAGGGAGGGAGACTGAAGCTTTCTTT
CDR3aa: CASIPGRETEAFF

j_gene: TRBJ2-7
abundance: once
d_gene: TRBD1
v_gene: TRBV11-2
CDR3nt: TGTGCCAGCAGCTCTACCGCCGTCCCCGGGACAGGGAGCTACGAGCAGTACTTC
CDR3aa: CASSSTAVPGTGSYEQYF

j_gene: TRBJ1-3
abundance: NA
d_gene: NA
v_gene: TRBV5-6
CDR3nt: TGTGCCAGCAGCGATACAGGGAATGCTGGAAACACCATATATTTT
CDR3aa: CASSDTGNAGNTIYF

j_gene: TRBJ2-3
abundance: NA
d_gene: NA
v_gene: TRBV9
CDR3nt: TGTGCCAGCAGCGTAGACCCTACCGGGAGCTTAACAGATACGCAGTATTTT
CDR3aa: CASSVDPTGSLTDTQYF

j_gene: TRBJ1-2
abundance: NA
d_gene: TRBD1
v_gene: TRBV6-1
CDR3nt: TGTGCCAGCAGTGAGGCGACAGGGAATAGCTATGGCTACACCTTC
CDR3aa: CASSEATGNSYGYTF

j_gene: TRBJ2-1
abundance: NA
d_gene: TRBD2
v_gene: TRBV6-1
CDR3nt: TGTGCCAGCAGTGAAGAAAGACTAGCGGTCAGCTCCTACAATGAGCAGTTCTTC
CDR3aa: CASSEERLAVSSYNEQFF

j_gene: TRBJ1-1
abundance: NA
d_gene: NA
v_gene: TRBV6-6
CDR3nt: TGTGCCAGCAGTTACGGGGAAGGCCGGGATACTGAAGCTTTCTTT
CDR3aa: CASSYGEGRDTEAFF

j_gene: TRBJ2-3
abundance: NA
d_gene: TRBD1
v_gene: TRBV15
CDR3nt: TGTGCCACCAGCGCGACAGGGACAGATACGCAGTATTTT
CDR3aa: CATSATGTDTQYF

j_gene: TRBJ1-1
abundance: NA
d_gene: NA
v_gene: TRBV7-9
CDR3nt: TGTGCCAGCAGCTTAGGGCCAGGTGGGTTGGACACTGAAGCTTTCTTT
CDR3aa: CASSLGPGGLDTEAFF

j_gene: TRBJ2-7
abundance: NA
d_gene: TRBD1
v_gene: TRBV7-3
CDR3nt: TGTGCCAGCAGCTCAGGGGGACGCCGTGAAAAGGGACACGAGCAGTACTTC
CDR3aa: CASSSGGRREKGHEQYF

j_gene: TRBJ1-2
abundance: NA
d_gene: NA
v_gene: TRBV27
CDR3nt: TGTGCCAGCAGTTTAAACAGTAACTATGGCTACACCTTC
CDR3aa: CASSLNSNYGYTF

j_gene: TRBJ2-1
abundance: NA
d_gene: NA
v_gene: TRBV11-2
CDR3nt: TGTGCCAGCAGCCACAGTGAGCAGTTCTTC
CDR3aa: CASSHSEQFF

j_gene: TRBJ2-1
abundance: NA
d_gene: NA
v_gene: TRBV27
CDR3nt: TGTGCCAGCCTCAACGCCCGGGGAGCCTACAATGAGCAGTTCTTC
CDR3aa: CASLNARGAYNEQFF

j_gene: TRBJ1-2
abundance: NA
d_gene: TRBD1
v_gene: TRBV5-1
CDR3nt: TGCGCCAGCAGCTTGACAGGGGAGGTCTATGGCTACACCTTC
CDR3aa: CASSLTGEVYGYTF

j_gene: TRBJ2-2
abundance: NA
d_gene: NA
v_gene: TRBV7-9
CDR3nt: TGTGCCAGCAGCTCCGTAAGCGTGGGCGGGGAGCTGTTTTTT
CDR3aa: CASSSVSVGGELFF

j_gene: TRBJ2-5
abundance: NA
d_gene: NA
v_gene: TRBV9
CDR3nt: TGTGCCAGCAGCGTAGGGCAGCAAGAGACCCAGTACTTC
CDR3aa: CASSVGQQETQYF

j_gene: TRBJ1-2
abundance: NA
d_gene: NA
v_gene: TRBV7-9
CDR3nt: TGTGCCAGCAGCAGCGAACATGCCTATGGCTACACCTTC
CDR3aa: CASSSEHAYGYTF

j_gene: TRBJ1-2
abundance: few
d_gene: NA
v_gene: TRBV2
CDR3nt: TGTGCCAGCAGTGACACTTGGTCTTATGGCTACACCTTC
CDR3aa: CASSDTWSYGYTF

j_gene: TRBJ1-1
abundance: NA
d_gene: NA
v_gene: TRBV6-5
CDR3nt: TGTGCCAGCATATCGGGGGCTGAAGCTTTCTTT
CDR3aa: CASISGAEAFF

j_gene: TRBJ2-7
abundance: NA
d_gene: NA
v_gene: TRBV7-2
CDR3nt: TGTGCCAGCAGCTTAGACGGAGGCCGGTACGAGCAGTACTTC
CDR3aa: CASSLDGGRYEQYF

j_gene: TRBJ1-1
abundance: once
d_gene: TRBD1
v_gene: TRBV5-1
CDR3nt: TGCGCCAGCAGCCACGGGACAGCAAGGGCCGTAGAAGCTTTCTTT
CDR3aa: CASSHGTARAVEAFF

j_gene: TRBJ2-7
abundance: NA
d_gene: NA
v_gene: TRBV14
CDR3nt: TGTGCCAGCAGCCTCGCCTACGAGCAGTACTTC
CDR3aa: CASSLAYEQYF

j_gene: TRBJ2-7
abundance: once
d_gene: NA
v_gene: TRBV7-2
CDR3nt: TGTGCCAGCAGCCCCGGGGGTTACGAGCAGTACTTC
CDR3aa: CASSPGGYEQYF

j_gene: TRBJ2-7
abundance: once
d_gene: NA
v_gene: TRBV19
CDR3nt: TGTGCCAGTAGGAAACAGGGGGGGGACGAGCAGTACTTC
CDR3aa: CASRKQGGDEQYF

j_gene: TRBJ1-3
abundance: NA
d_gene: NA
v_gene: TRBV9
CDR3nt: TGTGCCAGCAGCGTCGGAGGGAGCCTGGGCGACACCATATATTTT
CDR3aa: CASSVGGSLGDTIYF

j_gene: TRBJ1-4
abundance: NA
d_gene: NA
v_gene: TRBV2
CDR3nt: TGTGCCAGCAACGAGCAGGGTTTAACTAATGAAAAACTGTTTTTT
CDR3aa: CASNEQGLTNEKLFF

j_gene: TRBJ2-1
abundance: NA
d_gene: TRBD2
v_gene: TRBV13
CDR3nt: TGTGCCAGCAGCTTAGCCTCGGGGCCTAGCGGGATCAATGAGCAGTTCTTC
CDR3aa: CASSLASGPSGINEQFF

j_gene: TRBJ2-5
abundance: NA
d_gene: TRBD2
v_gene: TRBV5-1
CDR3nt: TGCGCCAGTAGGACTAGCGGAGAAGAGACCCAGTACTTC
CDR3aa: CASRTSGEETQYF

j_gene: TRBJ2-7
abundance: NA
d_gene: NA
v_gene: TRBV7-9
CDR3nt: TGTGCCAGCAGCTTAGCGGAGGCGTTGTACGAGCAGTACTTC
CDR3aa: CASSLAEALYEQYF

j_gene: TRBJ2-1
abundance: medium-sized
d_gene: TRBD1
v_gene: TRBV28
CDR3nt: TGTGCCAGCACCGGACAGGGGGCGGTAAATGAGCAGTTCTTC
CDR3aa: CASTGQGAVNEQFF

j_gene: TRBJ2-7
abundance: few
d_gene: NA
v_gene: TRBV11-2
CDR3nt: TGTGCCAGCAGCTGGCGGGCAGCCGAGCAGTACTTC
CDR3aa: CASSWRAAEQYF

j_gene: TRBJ2-3
abundance: once
d_gene: TRBD1
v_gene: TRBV4-3
CDR3nt: TGCGCCAGCAGCGCAAGGGGGACAGGGGTCGGTACGCAGTATTTT
CDR3aa: CASSARGTGVGTQYF

j_gene: TRBJ2-2
abundance: NA
d_gene: NA
v_gene: TRBV7-6
CDR3nt: TGTGCCAGCAGCTTAGGGGGGCTAGGCACCGGGGAGCTGTTTTTT
CDR3aa: CASSLGGLGTGELFF

j_gene: TRBJ1-2
abundance: NA
d_gene: TRBD1
v_gene: TRBV5-1
CDR3nt: TGCGCCAGCAGCTCCCGAGGGGACAGGGTCTATGGCTACACCTTC
CDR3aa: CASSSRGDRVYGYTF

j_gene: TRBJ2-5
abundance: NA
d_gene: TRBD1
v_gene: TRBV6-1
CDR3nt: TGTGCCAGCAGTGAAAGTTTTGGACAGGGACTTCAAGAGACCCAGTACTTC
CDR3aa: CASSESFGQGLQETQYF

j_gene: TRBJ2-1
abundance: few
d_gene: TRBD1
v_gene: TRBV14
CDR3nt: TGTGCCAGCAGCCGGGGGACAGGGGGTTACAATGAGCAGTTCTTC
CDR3aa: CASSRGTGGYNEQFF

j_gene: TRBJ2-7
abundance: NA
d_gene: TRBD2
v_gene: TRBV7-6
CDR3nt: TGTGCCAGCAGCCAAAGCGGGGGGGCCTACGAGCAGTACTTC
CDR3aa: CASSQSGGAYEQYF

j_gene: TRBJ2-7
abundance: NA
d_gene: NA
v_gene: TRBV28
CDR3nt: TGTGCCAGCAGTTTTATCGGGTCTTCCCGAGGCGAGCAGTACTTC
CDR3aa: CASSFIGSSRGEQYF